This T cell receptor beta chain comes out of a study of OX40 agonist ivuxolimab in advanced cancers. Data came from immunoSEQ multiplex PCR; TCRdb stores just in-frame clones and leaves some out. The profile covers roughly 18,000 clones, with roughly 86% appearing a single time and under 2.5% taken by the ten largest. Germline loops: CDR1 SGHDT, CDR2 YYEEEE. CDR3 length: 14 amino acids. Trimming left V 4 bases short and J 9 bases short, with 16 bases between. This TCR was recovered from an adult with an advanced solid tumor such as melanoma, head and neck, liver or kidney cancer. This specimen consisted of CD4+ or CD8+ T cells sorted from blood, obtained in a trial of the OX40 agonist ivuxolimab. The chain joins TRBV5-6 to TRBJ2-2; the D is unclear. Written as DNA, the CDR3 is TGTGCCAGCAGCCTAGGACCATCCCCCCGGGAGCTGTTTTTT. It translates to CASSLGPSPRELFF.